This T cell receptor beta chain was recorded in a study of identical twins. Overall study findings and caveats: There was an excess of low generation probability in the out-of-frame alpha sequences that twins shared. For zero-insertion analyses, partial confounding could come from invariant MAIT and iNKT cells. Without tracking the same donors, conclusions rested on cross-sectional statistical analysis.

Template switching added a universal primer binding site, and final cDNA carried unique molecular identifiers. TCRdb reprocessed the 5' RACE reads via MiXCR and lists one record per CDR3 protein. The profile covers approximately 680,000 distinct CDR3 sequences, with less than 9% appearing a single time and about 1.6% taken by the ten largest. The table lists this clonotype with a few counts. Its antigen is as yet unknown. This CDR3 has 14 amino acids. V gave up 3 bases and J gave up 4 bases, with 12 bases separating them. The V gene's germline CDR1 is SNHLY and CDR2 FYNNEI. The same data also contributed to another study, on yellow fever vaccine responses in identical twins.

The specimen was PBMCs. This TCR derives from a woman aged 18-30 years in good health. This chain uses TRBV2 with TRBJ2-5, with TRBD1 as a possible D gene (5 bases). Here the CDR3 DNA reads TGTGCCAGCAGTGACCCATCTGGGGCAGAGACCCAGTACTTC. Its translation: CASSDPSGAETQYF.